Shown below are 27 T cell receptor beta chains from a single sample sequenced in a study of blood T cell repertoires in COVID-19. Data came from immunoSEQ multiplex PCR; TCRdb stores just in-frame clones and leaves some out. The repertoire holds roughly 170,000 clones, 70% to 90% seen once, with 4% to 4.5% in the top ten. Sequencing was done on a sample of PBMCs or T cells enriched from blood (not recorded which). These receptors originate from a woman between 45 and 65 years old who had recovered from COVID-19.

The V call is TRBV7-2, the J call TRBJ1-2; 8 positions agree with TRBD1. Germline CDR1 is SGHTA and CDR2 is FQGNSA. The CDR3 has 15 residues. After removal of 1 base from V and 8 bases from J, the junction contained 9 bases not matched to a gene. CDR3 protein: CASSLGPGQGRGYTF. The DNA for the CDR3 is TGTGCCAGCAGCTTAGGACCCGGACAGGGTAGAGGCTACACCTTC.

The chain combines TRBV30 with TRBJ2-7; 9 bases line up with TRBD1. The V gene end was trimmed by 3 bases and the J gene end by 7 bases; junction bases not matched to a gene: 4. The V gene's germline CDR1 is GTSNPN and CDR2 SVGIG (reference sequence). This CDR3 has 12 residues. CDR3 in amino acids: CAWRGTGHEQYV. The CDR3 DNA follows: TGTGCCTGGAGGGGGACAGGGCATGAGCAGTACGTC.

This clone was found a few times. The genes are TRBV5-8 and TRBJ1-5; a possible D gene is TRBD1 (5 bases). This CDR3 spans 15 amino acids. The V end lost 4 bases, the J end lost 9 bases, and 20 bases lay between the germline ends. CDR1 is SGHTS, CDR2 YDEGEE, per germline. CDR3 bases: TGTGCCAGCAGCCGGGGGGTGTCGGGTTTTCTGCCCCAGCATTTT. It is translated as CASSRGVSGFLPQHF.

There are a few counts of this clone. V and J are TRBV4-3 and TRBJ2-1; D might be TRBD2 (6 bases). This CDR3 contains 15 residues. V lost 4 bases and J lost 1, with 11 bases in between. CDR1 and CDR2 from the germline V gene are LGHNA and YSLEER. CDR3 protein: CASSRRLGSYNEQFF. The CDR3 DNA reads TGCGCCAGCAGCCGAAGACTAGGTTCCTACAATGAGCAGTTCTTC.

The chain uses TRBV4-3 and TRBJ2-3, with a possible D match to TRBD2 (5 bases). Trimming shortened V by 1 base and J by 2 bases, and 13 bases separated the two germline ends. CDR3 size: 16 residues. Germline assignment: CDR1 LGHNA and CDR2 YSLEER. The CDR3 is CASSQAGRALTDTQYF. The CDR3 DNA sequence: TGCGCCAGCAGCCAAGCCGGGCGGGCCCTCACAGATACGCAGTATTTT.

J is TRBJ2-7 and V is TRBV7-9, with D perhaps TRBD2 (5 bases). V gave up 5 bases and J gave up 3 bases, with 11 bases separating them. The germline CDR1 and CDR2 sequences are SEHNR and FQNEAQ (reference sequence). The CDR3 contains 13 residues. The CDR3 nucleotides read TGTGCCAGCAGCCGCAGCGGATACTACGAGCAGTACGTC. Translating gives CASSRSGYYEQYV.

The gene calls are TRBV6-4 and TRBJ1-1; the D is unclear. The germline gives CDR1 MRHNA, CDR2 SNTAGT. The V and J ends lost 6 bases and 5 bases respectively, with 10 bases between them. CDR3 size: 12 residues. Here the CDR3 DNA reads TGTGCCAGCAGGGATCCGGGGACTGAAGCTTTCTTT. Translated, it gives CASRDPGTEAFF.

This clone was found once. J is TRBJ1-4 and V is TRBV9, with 7 bases that match TRBD1. The CDR3 extends over 15 amino acids. Per the germline V gene, CDR1 is SGDLS and CDR2 is YYNGEE. V trimming: 4 bases; J trimming: 7 bases; junction bases outside the gene matches: 10. The CDR3 loop reads CASSLREGATEKLFF. Written as DNA, the CDR3 is TGTGCCAGCAGCCTAAGAGAGGGGGCTACTGAAAAACTGTTTTTT.

This clone was observed a single time. This chain links TRBV2 with TRBJ1-6; D perhaps matches TRBD1 (5 bases). Germline assignment: CDR1 SNHLY and CDR2 FYNNEI. The V and J ends lost 6 bases and 1 base respectively, with 10 bases between them. This CDR3 has 15 amino acids. CDR3: CASRVQGSYNSPLHF. The CDR3, as DNA: TGTGCCAGCAGGGTCCAGGGTTCCTATAATTCACCCCTCCACTTT.

V and J are TRBV6-5 and TRBJ1-2; TRBD1 might be the D (6 bases). Trimming pared 6 bases from V and 4 bases from J, leaving 12 bases between. The CDR3 consists of 13 residues. Germline V gives CDR1 MNHEY, CDR2 SVGAGI. CDR3 nucleotides: TGTGCCAGCAGCTCTACAGGGCCCTATGGCTACACCTTC. It specifies CASSSTGPYGYTF.

The gene calls are TRBV30 and TRBJ1-3, with D possibly matching TRBD1 (5 bases). Germline V gene data show CDR1 as GTSNPN and CDR2 as SVGIG (reference sequence). V was shortened by 4 bases and J by 0 bases, with 7 bases between the two germline ends. This CDR3 is built from 13 residues. CDR3: CAWIRGSGNTIYF. The DNA for the CDR3 is TGTGCCTGGATTAGGGGCTCTGGAAACACCATATATTTT.

This chain connects TRBV6-5 to TRBJ1-5, with TRBD1 matching over 8 bases. The CDR3 runs to 14 residues. Germline lookup yields CDR1 MNHEY and CDR2 SVGAGI. J lost 6 bases, V lost 6 bases, and 7 bases had no gene match. This CDR3 is CASRTGQGFQPQHF. CDR3 in DNA: TGTGCCAGCAGGACTGGACAGGGATTTCAGCCCCAGCATTTT.

The chain uses TRBV28 and TRBJ1-5; D uncertain. Germline CDR1 reads MDHEN; CDR2 reads SYDVKM. The CDR3 runs to 11 residues. Trimming shortened V by 6 bases and J by 12 bases, and 12 bases separated the two germline ends. DNA of the CDR3: TGTGCCAGCAGGAAATACAGCAACCAGCATTTT. As protein: CASRKYSNQHF.

The V call is TRBV7-9, the J call TRBJ1-4, with D uncertain. Germline CDR1 SEHNR, CDR2 FQNEAQ (reference sequence). This CDR3 has 14 residues. V was shortened by 4 bases and J by 6 bases, with 12 bases between the two germline ends. The CDR3 DNA reads TGTGCCAGCAGCTCCGACCCAGCGGATGAAAAACTGTTTTTT. Translated, it gives CASSSDPADEKLFF. The whole variable domain, remainder taken from reference TRBV7-9 and TRBJ1-4, is DTGVSQNPRHKITKRGQNVTFRCDPISEHNRLYWYRQTLGQGPEFLTYFQNEAQLEKSRLLSDRFSAERPKGSFSTLEIQRTEQGDSAMYLCASSSDPADEKLFFGSGTQLSVL.

The genes are TRBV10-3 and TRBJ1-2; tentatively, D is TRBD1 (5 bases). Trimming cost V 0 bases and J 2 bases, with 10 bases left between them. The CDR3 covers 15 residues. In germline, CDR1 is ENHRY, CDR2 SYGVKD. CDR3: CAISESAGINYGYTF. DNA of the CDR3: TGTGCCATCAGTGAGTCGGCAGGGATAAACTATGGCTACACCTTC.

The chain couples TRBV4-2 to TRBJ2-3, with 9 nucleotides matching TRBD2. This CDR3 spans 16 amino acids. V lost 4 bases, J lost 5 bases, and 10 bases stayed unmatched. The germline V gene has CDR1 LGHNA and CDR2 YNFKEQ. In nucleotides, the CDR3 is TGTGCCAGCAGCCCCCTCGGAGCGGGGGGAGGAGATACGCAGTATTTT. Amino acid sequence: CASSPLGAGGGDTQYF.

The genes are TRBV25-1 and TRBJ2-1; the match to TRBD2 covers 8 bases. Germline CDR1 and CDR2: MGHDK and SYGVNS. The junction had 7 bases not matched to a gene; V was cut back by 7 bases and J by 5 bases. The length of the CDR3 is 14 residues. Here the CDR3 reads CASKASGLNNEQFF. Here the CDR3 DNA reads TGTGCCAGCAAGGCTAGCGGGCTCAACAATGAGCAGTTCTTC.

The rearrangement uses TRBV10-3 and TRBJ2-5, with no clear D. The V end was cut by 1 base, the J end by 4 bases, with 4 bases between. The V gene's germline CDR1 is ENHRY and CDR2 SYGVKD. The CDR3 is 12 amino acids. The CDR3 DNA reads TGTGCCATCAGTGAGTTCCTAGAGACCCAGTACTTC. As protein: CAISEFLETQYF.

The chain couples TRBV5-1 to TRBJ1-4; D perhaps matches TRBD1 (5 bases). CDR1 and CDR2 (germline): SGHRS, YFSETQ. The CDR3 is 18 residues long. The ends were cut back, 0 bases at V and 0 bases at J, with 15 bases in the middle. The CDR3 sequence is CASSLGPNWGSTNEKLFF. The DNA for the CDR3 is TGCGCCAGCAGCTTGGGTCCGAATTGGGGCTCAACTAATGAAAAACTGTTTTTT.

V is TRBV19 and J is TRBJ1-1, with 7 bases matching TRBD1. V trimming: 3 bases; J trimming: 8 bases; junction bases outside the gene matches: 9. CDR1 is LNHDA, CDR2 SQIVND, per germline (reference sequence). CDR3 length: 14 amino acids. DNA for the CDR3: TGTGCCAGTAGTATCAATGTCAGACAGGGCGAAGCTTTCTTT. It specifies CASSINVRQGEAFF. Together with reference TRBV19 and TRBJ1-1, the CDR3 gives the full variable domain: DGGITQSPKYLFRKEGQNVTLSCEQNLNHDAMYWYRQDPGQGLRLIYYSQIVNDFQKGDIAEGYSVSREKKESFPLTVTSAQKNPTAFYLCASSINVRQGEAFFGQGTRLTVV.

The rearrangement joins TRBV12-3 or TRBV12-4 to TRBJ1-6; D unclear. Trimming removed 1 base from V and 6 bases from J, with 4 bases in between. The CDR3 spans 13 residues. The CDR3 loop reads CASSLGSNSPLHF. CDR3 nucleotide sequence: TGTGCCAGCAGTTTAGGGAGTAATTCACCCCTCCACTTT.

This clone was seen more than once but under ten times. The chain carries TRBV19 and TRBJ1-2; D possibly corresponds to TRBD1 (6 bases). CDR3 length: 12 residues. Per the germline V gene, CDR1 is LNHDA and CDR2 is SQIVND (reference sequence). V dropped 10 bases and J dropped 6 bases, with 15 bases sitting between them. In DNA, the CDR3 is TGTGCCACCCAAAGACAGGACGATGGCTACACCTTC. Its protein is CATQRQDDGYTF.

This chain joins TRBV11-2 and TRBJ2-5, with D possibly matching TRBD2 (5 bases). Per germline, CDR1 SGHAT and CDR2 FQNNGV. Trimming removed 5 bases at V and 2 bases at J, with 15 bases between. CDR3 length equals 15 residues. CDR3 region: CASSKLLANQETQYF. CDR3 nucleotides: TGTGCCAGCAGCAAGTTATTAGCGAATCAAGAGACCCAGTACTTC. The full variable domain, with the rest looked up from reference TRBV11-2 and TRBJ2-5, is EAGVAQSPRYKIIEKRQSVAFWCNPISGHATLYWYQQILGQGPKLLIQFQNNGVVDDSQLPKDRFSAERLKGVDSTLKIQPAKLEDSAVYLCASSKLLANQETQYFGPGTRLLVL.

The rearrangement links TRBV3-1 (or the pseudogene TRBV3-2) to TRBJ1-6; 7 bases line up with TRBD1. Per the germline V gene, CDR1 is LGHDT and CDR2 is YNNKEL (reference sequence). V gave up 3 bases and J gave up 7 bases; unmatched junction bases: 3. The CDR3 spans 14 residues. In DNA form, the CDR3 reads TGTGCCAGCAGCCACGGGACAGAGAATTCACCCCTCCACTTT. Encoded protein: CASSHGTENSPLHF.

The rearrangement uses TRBV6-5 and TRBJ1-1; no definite D call. This CDR3 region has 14 residues. Trimming removed 7 bases from V and 1 base from J, with 13 bases in between. Germline V gene data show CDR1 as MNHEY and CDR2 as SVGAGI. For the CDR3, the DNA is TGTGCCAGCACTAAAGAACGGAGGAACACTGAAGCTTTCTTT. Translated, it gives CASTKERRNTEAFF.

This clone was observed a single time. The chain joins TRBV10-3 to TRBJ1-2; TRBD1 matches 8 bases. Trimming at V came to 6 bases and at J to 6 bases, leaving 9 bases not matched to a gene. Germline loops: CDR1 ENHRY, CDR2 SYGVKD. This CDR3 is built from 14 residues. In nucleotides, the CDR3 is TGTGCCATCAGGGAGGGACAGGAGAACAATGGCTACACCTTC. Its protein is CAIREGQENNGYTF.

This clone appeared once. CDR3 in amino acids: CASSVRGEGETQYF. CDR3 DNA: TGTGCCAGCAGCGTAAGAGGGGAGGGGGAGACCCAGTACTTC. V gene TRBV9 combines with J gene TRBJ2-5, with TRBD2 identical over 7 bases. The CDR3 sequence is 14 residues long. Germline V CDR1 and CDR2: SGDLS, YYNGEE. V was pared by 1 base and J by 5 bases, with 5 bases of the junction left unmatched. Full variable domain (missing parts from reference TRBV9 and TRBJ2-5): DSGVTQTPKHLITATGQRVTLRCSPRSGDLSVYWYQQSLDQGLQFLIQYYNGEERAKGNILERFSAQQFPDLHSELNLSSLELGDSALYFCASSVRGEGETQYFGPGTRLLVL.